This TCR beta chain emerged from a study of blood T cell repertoires in COVID-19. Across the whole study: Spain, Italy and the United States supplied samples that represented acute and convalescent COVID-19.

Per the original data handling: Reference gene primer amplification yielded estimated nucleated cell counts. TCRdb's table, derived via immunoSEQ multiplex PCR, lists solely in-frame clones and lacks some. V, J and clone size were drawn from that table, and D and trimming were deduced from the DNA. The table lists about 42,000 clones, 60% to 85% of them singletons. The sequence came from an elderly woman with acute or convalescent COVID-19. Sequences were obtained from peripheral blood.

CDR3 nucleotide sequence: TGTGCCAGCAGTGCCATTACAGGGGGCGCGGAAAAACTGTTTTTT. Encoded protein: CASSAITGGAEKLFF. J is TRBJ1-4 and V is TRBV2; 9 bases are a match to TRBD1. Germline assignment: CDR1 SNHLY and CDR2 FYNNEI. This CDR3 is built from 15 residues. V was clipped by 4 bases and J by 8 bases; unmatched bases: 8.